These 10 T cell receptor beta chains were sequenced from one sample in a study of blood T cell repertoires in COVID-19 (dated by TCRdb to the early 2020s). Libraries were built with the immunoSEQ multiplex PCR assay. TCRdb obtained this table from immuneACCESS and retained in-frame rearrangements with V and J assigned. These tables miss some clones; where compared with another copy, unresolved V genes account for less than half of the shortfall, and the remainder is unexplained. In this sample the table shows 350,000 to 550,000 clones, approximately 90% of which occur a single time. The ten largest account for 1.1% of the sample. Sequences were obtained from PBMCs or T cells enriched from blood (not recorded which). These receptors all come from a young man who had recovered from COVID-19.

The rearrangement joins TRBV3-1 (or the pseudogene TRBV3-2) to TRBJ2-7; D is unresolved. The V gene's germline CDR1 is LGHDT and CDR2 YNNKEL (reference sequence). This CDR3 has 13 residues. Trimming removed 1 base from V and 6 bases from J, with 10 bases in between. The CDR3 reads CASSQGGVSEQYF. The CDR3 DNA follows: TGTGCCAGCAGCCAAGGTGGTGTTAGCGAGCAGTACTTC.

The table lists this clone with a count of one. The genes are TRBV2 and TRBJ2-7; TRBD1 agrees at 7 bases. Trimming took 8 bases from V and 0 from J; bases not matched to a gene: 4. The CDR3 runs to 13 residues. From germline, CDR1 is SNHLY and CDR2 FYNNEI. The CDR3 DNA follows: TGTGCCAGCGTCGGGGACAGCTCCTACGAGCAGTACTTC. It is translated as CASVGDSSYEQYF.

The V and J genes are TRBV11-2 and TRBJ2-1, with 8 bases that match TRBD1. With 0 bases clipped from V and 6 bases from J, the junction kept 4 bases outside the gene matches. The CDR3 spans 15 residues. In germline, CDR1 is SGHAT, CDR2 FQNNGV. The CDR3 region has the DNA TGTGCCAGCAGCTTAGACAGGGGGCCGGCCAATGAGCAGTTCTTC. Encoded protein: CASSLDRGPANEQFF.

V gene TRBV3-1 (or the pseudogene TRBV3-2) combines with J gene TRBJ1-3, with 7 bases identical to TRBD1. V lost 1 base and J lost 4; bases outside the gene matches: 7. In germline, CDR1 is LGHDT, CDR2 YNNKEL (reference sequence). The CDR3 runs 16 residues. The CDR3, as DNA: TGTGCCAGCAGCCAAGGGGAGACAGGGTCAGGAAACACCATATATTTT. It codes for CASSQGETGSGNTIYF.

This chain joins TRBV2 and TRBJ2-7, with D uncertain. CDR3 length: 12 residues. The germline V gene has CDR1 SNHLY and CDR2 FYNNEI. V lost 4 bases and J lost 0, with 4 bases in between. CDR3 residues: CASSVNSYEQYF. The CDR3 nucleotides read TGTGCCAGCAGTGTCAACTCCTACGAGCAGTACTTC.

The V call is TRBV19, the J call TRBJ1-1; unclear D gene. The CDR3 covers 15 residues. The V and J ends lost 6 bases and 8 bases respectively, with 22 bases between them. Germline V gene lookup returns CDR1 LNHDA and CDR2 SQIVND (reference sequence). CDR3 region: CASSDPNVGRGEAFF. CDR3 coding DNA: TGTGCCAGTAGCGATCCGAATGTAGGGAGAGGCGAAGCTTTCTTT.

This clone was observed a single time. The V gene is TRBV11-2, the J gene TRBJ2-1; 7 bases align to TRBD2. The V segment lost 5 bases and the J segment 7 bases; nucleotides outside the gene matches: 5. Looked up from germline, CDR1 is SGHAT and CDR2 is FQNNGV. The CDR3 length is 13 residues. This CDR3 is CASSHGLGNEQFF. Here the CDR3 DNA reads TGTGCCAGCAGCCATGGACTAGGGAATGAGCAGTTCTTC.

The rearrangement links TRBV30 to TRBJ2-1; TRBD1 is a possible D gene (6 bases). Trimming removed 5 bases at V and 3 bases at J, with 11 bases between. The CDR3 is made up of 13 amino acids. CDR1 and CDR2 (germline): GTSNPN, SVGIG (reference sequence). CDR3 loop: CAWGDTYYNEQFF. The CDR3 DNA follows: TGTGCCTGGGGGGACACATACTACAATGAGCAGTTCTTC.

The chain employs TRBV12-3 or TRBV12-4 and TRBJ2-1; a possible D gene is TRBD1 (5 bases). The CDR3 covers 13 residues. Trimming removed 6 bases from V and 5 bases from J, with 11 bases in between. CDR3 in DNA: TGTGCCAGCAGCCTAGTAGGGGACAATGAGCAGTTCTTC. Translating gives CASSLVGDNEQFF.

The chain uses TRBV19 and TRBJ2-5; 10 bases align to TRBD2. The CDR3 covers 16 residues. V was pared by 4 bases and J by 2 bases, with 7 bases of the junction left unmatched. Germline CDR1 is LNHDA and CDR2 is SQIVND (reference sequence). The CDR3 protein is CASSTSGSLWQETQYF. CDR3 sequence (DNA): TGTGCCAGTAGTACTAGCGGGAGTTTATGGCAAGAGACCCAGTACTTC.